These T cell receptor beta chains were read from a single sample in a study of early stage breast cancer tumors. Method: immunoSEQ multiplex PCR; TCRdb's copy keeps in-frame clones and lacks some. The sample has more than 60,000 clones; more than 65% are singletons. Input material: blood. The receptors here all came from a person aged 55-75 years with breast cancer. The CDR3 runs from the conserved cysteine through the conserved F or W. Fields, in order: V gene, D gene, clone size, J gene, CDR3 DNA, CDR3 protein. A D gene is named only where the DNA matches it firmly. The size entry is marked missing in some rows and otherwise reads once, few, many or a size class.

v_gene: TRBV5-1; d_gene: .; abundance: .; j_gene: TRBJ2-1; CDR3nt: TGCGCCAGCAGCCGGACTCTAGGGGGGCACAATGAGCAGTTCTTC; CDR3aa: CASSRTLGGHNEQFF
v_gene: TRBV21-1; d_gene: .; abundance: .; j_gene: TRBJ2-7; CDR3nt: TGTGCCAGCCCGGGACTAGCGGAGGGGCAGTACTTC; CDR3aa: CASPGLAEGQYF
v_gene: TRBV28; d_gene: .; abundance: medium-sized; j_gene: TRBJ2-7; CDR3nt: TGTGCCAGCAGTTTCGAGAGACTAAGCTCCTACGAGCAGTACTTC; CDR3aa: CASSFERLSSYEQYF
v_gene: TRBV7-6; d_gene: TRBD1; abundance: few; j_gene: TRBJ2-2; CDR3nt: TGTGCCAGCAGCCGTACTCTCCCAGGGGGCGCGGACACCGGGGAGCTGTTTTTT; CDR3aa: CASSRTLPGGADTGELFF
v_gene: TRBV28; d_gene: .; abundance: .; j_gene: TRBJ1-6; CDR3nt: TGTGCCAGCAGAGAGGGCTCCTATAATTCACCCCTCCACTTT; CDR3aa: CASREGSYNSPLHF
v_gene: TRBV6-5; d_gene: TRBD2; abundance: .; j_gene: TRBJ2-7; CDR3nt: TGTGCCAGCCTCACGGCTAGCGGCTACGAGCAGTACTTC; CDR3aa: CASLTASGYEQYF
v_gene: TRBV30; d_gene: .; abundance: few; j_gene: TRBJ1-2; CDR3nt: TGTGCCTGGATCACGAACAGGGTCCCCTATGGCTACACCTTC; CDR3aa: CAWITNRVPYGYTF
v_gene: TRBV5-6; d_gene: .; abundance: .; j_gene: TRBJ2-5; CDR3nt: TGTGCCAGCAGCTTGGCGGGGGCCGGGGAGACCCAGTACTTC; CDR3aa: CASSLAGAGETQYF
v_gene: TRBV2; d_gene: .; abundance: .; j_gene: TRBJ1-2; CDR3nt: TGTGCCAGCAACCCCGGGACGAGTGTTAACTATGGCTACACCTTC; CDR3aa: CASNPGTSVNYGYTF
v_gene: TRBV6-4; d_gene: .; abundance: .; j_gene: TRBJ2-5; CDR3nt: TGTGCCACTCACCCCGGGGGAGAGACCCAGTACTTC; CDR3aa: CATHPGGETQYF
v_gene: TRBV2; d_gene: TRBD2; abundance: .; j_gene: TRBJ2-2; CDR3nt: TGTGCCAGCACACTAGCGGCGAACACCGGGGAGCTGTTTTTT; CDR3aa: CASTLAANTGELFF
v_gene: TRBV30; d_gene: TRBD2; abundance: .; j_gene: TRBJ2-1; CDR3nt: TGTGCCTGGAGTGTACAGCAAGGTAGCGGGGGGGCCAACAATGAGCAGTTCTTC; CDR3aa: CAWSVQQGSGGANNEQFF
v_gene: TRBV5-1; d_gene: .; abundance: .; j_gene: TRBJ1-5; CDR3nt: TGCGCCAGCAGCTTGGGAGGGGACATGGATCAGCCCCAGCATTTT; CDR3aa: CASSLGGDMDQPQHF
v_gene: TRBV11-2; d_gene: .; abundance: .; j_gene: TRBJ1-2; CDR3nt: TGTGCCAGCAGCTTGGGACCTGGCTACACCTTC; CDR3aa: CASSLGPGYTF
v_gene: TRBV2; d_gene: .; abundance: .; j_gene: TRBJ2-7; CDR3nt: TGTGCCAGCAGTGTGGAGATGAGCTCCTACGAGCAGTACTTC; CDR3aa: CASSVEMSSYEQYF
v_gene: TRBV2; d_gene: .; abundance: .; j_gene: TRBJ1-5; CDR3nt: TGTGCCAGCAGGGCGATGGAGGATCAGCCCCAGCATTTT; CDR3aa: CASRAMEDQPQHF
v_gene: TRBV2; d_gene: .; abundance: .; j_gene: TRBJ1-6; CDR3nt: TGTGCCAGCAGTGAAATGGGACGGGGGAATTCACCCCTCCACTTT; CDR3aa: CASSEMGRGNSPLHF
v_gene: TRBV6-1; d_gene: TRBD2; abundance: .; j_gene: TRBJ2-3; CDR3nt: TGTGCCAGCAGTGAATTGGGCTCGGGGAGGGGCCGACTAGTGCAACGCACAGATACGCAGTATTTT; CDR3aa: CASSELGSGRGRLVQRTDTQYF
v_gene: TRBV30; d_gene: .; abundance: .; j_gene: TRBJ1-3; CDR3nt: TGTGCCTGGAGTACCGCGTCCTCTGGAAACACCATATATTTT; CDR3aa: CAWSTASSGNTIYF
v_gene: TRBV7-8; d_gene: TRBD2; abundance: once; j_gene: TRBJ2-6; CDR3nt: TGTGCCAGCACCGCGGGGGTGGCAGGGACTTCTGGGGCCAACGTCCTGACTTTC; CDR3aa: CASTAGVAGTSGANVLTF
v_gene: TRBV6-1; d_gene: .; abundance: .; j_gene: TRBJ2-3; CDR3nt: TGTGCCAGCAGTCCCTTTGGGGATACGCAGTATTTT; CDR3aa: CASSPFGDTQYF
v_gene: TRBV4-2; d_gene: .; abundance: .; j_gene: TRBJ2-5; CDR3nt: TGTGCCAGCAGCCCTTCCGGTGAGGAGACCCAGTACTTC; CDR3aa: CASSPSGEETQYF
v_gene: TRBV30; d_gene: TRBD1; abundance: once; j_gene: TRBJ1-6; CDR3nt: TGTGCCTGGAGTGTAGATCGCGGGACAGACTTTAATTCACCCCTCCACTTT; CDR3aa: CAWSVDRGTDFNSPLHF
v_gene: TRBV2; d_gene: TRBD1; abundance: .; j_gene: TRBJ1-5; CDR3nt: TGTGCCAGCAGTCCCGATGGGACAGTTAATCAGCCCCAGCATTTT; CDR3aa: CASSPDGTVNQPQHF
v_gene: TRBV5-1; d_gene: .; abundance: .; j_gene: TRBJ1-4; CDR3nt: TGCGCCAGCAGCTTGGTGGGGTCATCATCTGAAAAACTGTTTTTT; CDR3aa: CASSLVGSSSEKLFF
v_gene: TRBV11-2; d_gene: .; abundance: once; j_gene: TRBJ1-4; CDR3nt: TGTGCCAGCAGCTTGGGGGCTCCAACTAATGAAAAACTGTTTTTT; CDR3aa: CASSLGAPTNEKLFF
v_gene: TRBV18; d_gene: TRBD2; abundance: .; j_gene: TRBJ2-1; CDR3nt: TGTGCCAGCTCACCTCCGGGACTAGCGGGAGGCTCGATCTTC; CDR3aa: CASSPPGLAGGSIF
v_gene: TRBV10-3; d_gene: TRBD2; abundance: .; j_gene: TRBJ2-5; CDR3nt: TGTGCCATTGCCCTGACTAGCGGGAGAGGTTTGAAGACCCAGTACTTC; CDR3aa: CAIALTSGRGLKTQYF
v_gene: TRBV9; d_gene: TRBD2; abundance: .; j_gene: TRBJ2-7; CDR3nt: TGTGCCAGCAGCGAAACCGGGACTAGCGGTCTGGAGCAGTACTTC; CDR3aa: CASSETGTSGLEQYF
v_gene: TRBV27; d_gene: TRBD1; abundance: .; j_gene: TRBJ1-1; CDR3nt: TGTGCCAGCAGTTCGACCCCTCCCGGGGACAGGGTGCGCACTGAAGCTTTCTTT; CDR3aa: CASSSTPPGDRVRTEAFF
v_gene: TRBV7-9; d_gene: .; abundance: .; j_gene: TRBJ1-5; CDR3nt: TGTGCCAGCAGCTTAGACAATCAGCCCCAGCATTTT; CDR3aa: CASSLDNQPQHF
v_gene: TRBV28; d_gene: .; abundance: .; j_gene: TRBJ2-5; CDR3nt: TGTGCCAGCAGTCTCCCTCGTGCCCGGGGAGAGACCCAGTACTTC; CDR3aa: CASSLPRARGETQYF
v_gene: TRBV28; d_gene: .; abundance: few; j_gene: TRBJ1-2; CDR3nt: TGTGCCAGCAGTCCAATATCCGGAGGGAGGGGAGTATCTAACTATGGCTACACCTTC; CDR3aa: CASSPISGGRGVSNYGYTF
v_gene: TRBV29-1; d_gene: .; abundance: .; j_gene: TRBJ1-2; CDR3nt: TGCAGCGTTGAAGAAGGCTATGGCTACACCTTC; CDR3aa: CSVEEGYGYTF
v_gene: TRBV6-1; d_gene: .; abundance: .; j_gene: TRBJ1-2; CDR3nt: TGTGCCAGCATCCGAACAGGGTCCTCTGGCTACACCTTC; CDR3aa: CASIRTGSSGYTF
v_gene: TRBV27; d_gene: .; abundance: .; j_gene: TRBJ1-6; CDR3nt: TGTGCCAGCAGTAGGGGGGATAATTCACCCCTCCACTTT; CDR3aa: CASSRGDNSPLHF
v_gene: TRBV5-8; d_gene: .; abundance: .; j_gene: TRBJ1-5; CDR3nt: TGTGCCAGCAGGGGCCGTGGGGGTTCCTCTCTTCGGCCCCAGCATTTT; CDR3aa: CASRGRGGSSLRPQHF
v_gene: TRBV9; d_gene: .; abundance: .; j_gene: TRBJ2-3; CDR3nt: TGTGCCAGCAGCGTAGCTCCGGAAGATACGCAGTATTTT; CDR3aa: CASSVAPEDTQYF
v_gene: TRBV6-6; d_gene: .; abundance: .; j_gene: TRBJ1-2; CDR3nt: TGTGCCAGCAGTCCGAGGAGCTATGGCTACACCTTC; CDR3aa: CASSPRSYGYTF
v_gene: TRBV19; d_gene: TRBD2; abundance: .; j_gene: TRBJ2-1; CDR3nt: TGTGCCAGTAGTATTTGGCGGACTAGCGGAGACAATGAGCAGTTCTTC; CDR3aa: CASSIWRTSGDNEQFF
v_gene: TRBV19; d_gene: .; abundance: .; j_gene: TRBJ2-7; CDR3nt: TGTGCCAGTAGTCTAACCGGGACGGAGGGTTCCTACGAGCAGTACTTC; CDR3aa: CASSLTGTEGSYEQYF
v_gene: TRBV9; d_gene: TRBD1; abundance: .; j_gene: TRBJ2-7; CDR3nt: TGTGCCAGCAGCGTAGGACAGGGCGGTAACGAGCAGTACTTC; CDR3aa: CASSVGQGGNEQYF
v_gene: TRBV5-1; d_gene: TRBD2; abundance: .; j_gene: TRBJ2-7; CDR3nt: TGCGCCAGCAGCTTGGTTAGCGGGGGTTCCTACGAGCAGTACTTC; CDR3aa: CASSLVSGGSYEQYF